Following are 14 T cell receptor beta chains from one sample sequenced in a study of T-cell reconstitution after alpha-beta-depleted transplantation in children (dated by TCRdb to about 2016). According to the study, the label for this sample's treatment or condition signals: allogeneic hematopoietic cell transplantation with graft depleted of TCRalphabeta T cells and CD19 B cells. The library came from PCR. Sequencing used an Illumina HiSeq 2500. To normalize quantification of the TCRbeta repertoire, the TCR libraries were built with molecular barcoding that relied on unique molecular identifiers. The public reads were reanalyzed by TCRdb: fastp trimming at Q25, MiXCR alignment, in-frame beta chains only. When rows share a CDR3 protein, they turn into one entry using the most common DNA and genes. Across this sample there are 580,000 or so distinct CDR3 sequences, with roughly 23% seen only once. Roughly 15% of the sample is taken by the ten largest.

The sequences come from PBMCs, mostly from graft donor cells, collected 360 days after TCRalphabeta/CD19-depleted stem cell transplant. The receptors shown here come from a boy under two years old who had a stem cell transplant for acute myeloid leukemia, so the T cells may come from the graft donor.

The chain has TRBV20-1 and TRBJ2-1; tentatively, D is TRBD1 (7 bases). The germline V gene encodes CDR1 DFQATT and CDR2 SNEGSKA (reference sequence). The CDR3 totals 20 residues. The V and J ends lost 2 bases and 9 bases respectively, with 35 bases between them. CDR3 amino acids: CSARSEVGGSRQGRLSEQFF. The CDR3 region has the DNA TGCAGTGCTAGAAGCGAGGTGGGGGGATCCCGACAGGGTAGGCTCAGTGAGCAGTTCTTC.

This clonotype was found many times. The V gene is TRBV12-3 or TRBV12-4, the J gene TRBJ2-3; D not certain. Between the trimmed V and J ends, which lost 5 bases and 8 bases, there was a span of 8 bases. The CDR3 loop spans 11 amino acids. The CDR3: CASSPLGTQYF. The CDR3 bases are TGTGCCAGCAGTCCGCTTGGTACGCAGTATTTT.

This clonotype was seen more than once but under ten times. The CDR3 DNA follows: TGTGCCAGCAGTTACGAAGGGGGGTCCATGAACACTGAAGCTTTCTTT. As protein: CASSYEGGSMNTEAFF. V usage is TRBV6-5 and J usage is TRBJ1-1; D is possibly TRBD1 (6 bases). Trimming removed 2 bases at V and 0 bases at J, with 13 bases between. The CDR3 consists of 16 residues. Per the germline V gene, CDR1 is MNHEY and CDR2 is SVGAGI.

This clonotype was observed a few times. The V call is TRBV20-1, the J call TRBJ2-2; a possible D gene is TRBD1 (5 bases). V was clipped by 2 bases and J by 7 bases, with 11 bases between them. The length of the CDR3 is 13 residues. CDR1 and CDR2 from the germline V gene are DFQATT and SNEGSKA (reference sequence). For the CDR3, the DNA is TGCAGTGCTAGAAGGACATCGAGCGGGGAGCTGTTTTTT. The encoded protein is CSARRTSSGELFF.

The CDR3 DNA sequence: TGTGCCAGCAGCGAGAGCGGGGGGGGCTCCTACGAGCAGTACTTC. Translating gives CASSESGGGSYEQYF. This chain joins TRBV21-1 and TRBJ2-7. TRBV21-1 is listed as a pseudogene. CDR3 length: 15 amino acids.

The table lists this clonotype with many counts. The chain joins TRBV12-3 or TRBV12-4 to TRBJ2-2, with a tentative D call TRBD1 (5 bases). This CDR3 contains 13 residues. The V end lost 1 base, the J end lost 6 bases, and 6 bases lay between the germline ends. The CDR3 DNA follows: TGTGCCAGCAGTTTAGAGGGGTCCGGGGAGCTGTTTTTT. Translated, it gives CASSLEGSGELFF.

This clonotype was detected ten times or more. V usage is TRBV12-3 or TRBV12-4 and J usage is TRBJ1-5, with a tentative D call TRBD1 (5 bases). This CDR3 spans 15 amino acids. V gave up 6 bases and J gave up 4 bases, with 16 bases separating them. CDR3 amino acids: CASSVLGLINQPQHF. CDR3 nucleotide sequence: TGTGCCAGCAGCGTCTTGGGACTGATTAATCAGCCCCAGCATTTT.

This clonotype was counted ten times or more. This chain joins TRBV20-1 and TRBJ2-7; D call uncertain. Germline values: CDR1 DFQATT, CDR2 SNEGSKA (reference sequence). Trimming stripped 5 bases from V and 1 base from J, with 15 bases between. The CDR3 sequence is 14 residues long. This chain's CDR3 is CSAQTFWGSYEQYV. The CDR3 DNA follows: TGCAGTGCTCAGACCTTCTGGGGATCCTACGAGCAGTACGTC.

The J gene is TRBJ1-6, the V gene TRBV12-3 or TRBV12-4; D gene ambiguous. The CDR3 has 15 amino acids. With 4 bases removed from V and 7 bases from J, the gap between germline ends came to 14 bases. DNA of the CDR3: TGTGCCAGCAGTTATGTCTGGCAGGCCAATTCACCCCTCCACTTT. Encoded protein: CASSYVWQANSPLHF.

The rearrangement uses TRBV7-9 and TRBJ1-2, with TRBD1 matching 7 bases. Losses at the gene ends were 5 bases for V and 3 bases for J; bases not matched to a gene: 9. Germline V CDR1 and CDR2: SEHNR, FQNEAQ (reference sequence). This CDR3 has 15 residues. Here the CDR3 DNA reads TGTGCCAGCAGCCCCCCGGACAGGACAGACTATGGCTACACCTTC. This codes for CASSPPDRTDYGYTF.

The rearrangement links TRBV29-1 to TRBJ1-4; D uncertain. V lost 7 bases and J lost 6, with 15 bases in between. Per the germline V gene, CDR1 is SQVTM and CDR2 is ANQGSEA. CDR3 length: 13 amino acids. The CDR3 DNA sequence: TGCAGCGCGGTGTCAGCTCTTGATGAAAAACTGTTTTTT. As protein: CSAVSALDEKLFF.

This chain uses TRBV6-2 or TRBV6-3 with TRBJ2-1; TRBD2 matches 8 bases. V shed 1 base and J 5 bases; nucleotides not matched to a gene: 10. Germline V gene data show CDR1 as MNHEY and CDR2 as SVGEGT. The length of the CDR3 is 17 residues. CDR3 nucleotides: TGTGCCAGCAGTTACTTCGTTATAGCGGGGAGCCACAATGAGCAGTTCTTC. Residues: CASSYFVIAGSHNEQFF.

This clonotype occurred many times. The gene calls are TRBV4-3 and TRBJ2-3; D is possibly TRBD1 or TRBD2 (7 bases each). V lost 0 bases to trimming and J lost 4 bases, with 17 bases between them. The CDR3 is 17 residues long. Germline CDR1 and CDR2: LGHNA and YSLEER. The CDR3: CASSQDTGAGGADTQYF. As DNA, the CDR3 is TGCGCCAGCAGCCAAGATACAGGGGCAGGGGGGGCAGATACGCAGTATTTT.

The rearrangement joins TRBV20-1 to TRBJ2-1, with TRBD2 as a possible D gene (6 bases). V was clipped by 2 bases and J by 7 bases, with 18 bases between them. Per the germline V gene, CDR1 is DFQATT and CDR2 is SNEGSKA (reference sequence). This CDR3 has 15 amino acids. CDR3 bases: TGCAGTGCTAGAAATCAGGCCGCGGGGTTTAATGAGCAGTTCTTC. Translation gives CSARNQAAGFNEQFF.